This is a list of T cell receptor beta chains from one sample in a study of blood T cell repertoires in COVID-19. Only in-frame clones appear in the TCRdb table, and some are missing; sequencing was by immunoSEQ multiplex PCR. The sample has some 87,000 clones; approximately 87% are singletons. The sample comprised peripheral blood. The source of these receptors is a human donor in a cohort sampled during active COVID-19. CDR3s include the opening cysteine and the closing phenylalanine or tryptophan. A D gene is named only where the DNA matches it firmly. Not all rows give a size; the values are once, few, many and, for expanded clones, a class.

len	d_gene	v_gene	j_gene	abundance	CDR3nt	CDR3aa
15	-	TRBV18	TRBJ1-5	-	TGTGCCAGCTCACCACTCGACAGCAGAAATCAGCCCCAGCATTTT	CASSPLDSRNQPQHF
13	-	TRBV11-2	TRBJ2-5	-	TGTGCCAGCAGCTTAGGTCTGGCCGAGACCCAGTACTTC	CASSLGLAETQYF
15	TRBD1	TRBV7-9	TRBJ1-5	-	TGTGCCAGCAGCTCTGGACAGGTTGGGAATCAGCCCCAGCATTTT	CASSSGQVGNQPQHF
17	TRBD2	TRBV5-1	TRBJ2-1	-	TGCGCCAGCAGCTTGGCCCCGGGGGGGCACTCCTACAATGAGCAGTTCTTC	CASSLAPGGHSYNEQFF
13	-	TRBV2	TRBJ1-5	-	TGTGCCAGCAGGTCCTTTAGCAATCAGCCCCAGCATTTT	CASRSFSNQPQHF
14	-	TRBV7-2	TRBJ1-1	-	TGTGCCAGCAGCGTTACTGGGGCTAACACTGAAGCTTTCTTT	CASSVTGANTEAFF
16	-	TRBV9	TRBJ1-4	-	TGTGCCAGCAGCGTAGATGGTAGAGGAGTGAATGAAAAACTGTTTTTT	CASSVDGRGVNEKLFF
16	-	TRBV5-1	TRBJ1-2	-	TGCGCCAGCAGCTTGTCCAGGGCATCAGCTAACTATGGCTACACCTTC	CASSLSRASANYGYTF
15	TRBD1	TRBV11-2	TRBJ2-2	-	TGTGCCAGCAGCGAACTGACAGGGTTCACCGGGGAGCTGTTTTTT	CASSELTGFTGELFF
17	TRBD2	TRBV5-1	TRBJ2-7	few	TGCGCCAGCAGCTTCGCATCTCTAGCGGGGGCTACCTACGAGCAGTACTTC	CASSFASLAGATYEQYF